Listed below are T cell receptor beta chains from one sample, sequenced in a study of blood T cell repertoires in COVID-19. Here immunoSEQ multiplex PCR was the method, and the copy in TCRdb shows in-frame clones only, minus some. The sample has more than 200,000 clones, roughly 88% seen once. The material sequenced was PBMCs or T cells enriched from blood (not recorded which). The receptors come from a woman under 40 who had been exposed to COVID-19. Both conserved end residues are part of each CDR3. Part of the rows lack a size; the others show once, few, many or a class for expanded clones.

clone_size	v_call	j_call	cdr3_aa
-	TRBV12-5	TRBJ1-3	CASGHRDREDTIYF
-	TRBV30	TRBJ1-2	CAWTGSDSGYTF
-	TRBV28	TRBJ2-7	CASRNRDRSYEQYF
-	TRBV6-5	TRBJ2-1	CASTVAGGFGDEQFF
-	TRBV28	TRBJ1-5	CASSLRQRVGNQPQHF
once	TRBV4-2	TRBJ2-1	CASSRDRVPYNEQFF
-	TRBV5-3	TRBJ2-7	CARRGDYLYEQYF
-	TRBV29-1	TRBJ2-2	CSVGLPKNTGELFF
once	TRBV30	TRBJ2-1	CAFDYSGINEQFF
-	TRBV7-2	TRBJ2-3	CASSIISGNTDTQYF
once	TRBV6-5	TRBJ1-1	CASSPTWDRAIEAFF
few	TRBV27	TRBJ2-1	CASRSFTRSEQFF
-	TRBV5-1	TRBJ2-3	CASSREGRTDTQYF
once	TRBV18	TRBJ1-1	CASSPPNRNTEAFF
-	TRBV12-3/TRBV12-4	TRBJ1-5	CASSLQGYQPQHF
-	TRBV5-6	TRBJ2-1	CASCAGFDDEQFF
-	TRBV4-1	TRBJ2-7	CASSPRDRAYEQYF
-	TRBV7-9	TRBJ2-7	CASSLVETSGNSYEQYF
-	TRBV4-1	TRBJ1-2	CASSQRTGFSGYTF
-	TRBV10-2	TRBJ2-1	CASRGTGGNEQFF
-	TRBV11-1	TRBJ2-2	CASSLAQSTGELFF
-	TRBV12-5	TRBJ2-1	CASGFNAGTTLNEQFF
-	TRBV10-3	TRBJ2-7	CAISEAVHYEQYF
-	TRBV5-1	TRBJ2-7	CASSLAGPEQYF
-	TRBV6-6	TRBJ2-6	CATLSRDNSGANVLTF
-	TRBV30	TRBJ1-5	CACRQGSRQPQHF
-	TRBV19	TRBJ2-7	CASSIGGGSYEQYF
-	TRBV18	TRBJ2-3	CASSPPGQSHTQYF
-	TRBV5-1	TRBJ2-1	CASSNKGQGNEQFF
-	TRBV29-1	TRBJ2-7	CSVVSSGRALEQYF
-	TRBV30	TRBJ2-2	CAWSVSLYTGELFF
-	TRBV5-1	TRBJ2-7	CASSLGDRGQNEQYF
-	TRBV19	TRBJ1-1	CASSGGTGVNTEAFF
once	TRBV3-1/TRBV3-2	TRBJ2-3	CASSQQAGTDTQYF
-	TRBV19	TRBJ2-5	CASSSQRQGSQYF
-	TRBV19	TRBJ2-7	CASIDPDSTYEQYF
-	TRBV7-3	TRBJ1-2	CASSLAGLGYGYTF
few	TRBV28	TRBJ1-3	CASSLDRGRLSGNTIYF
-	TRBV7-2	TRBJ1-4	CASSSSTGGEKLFF
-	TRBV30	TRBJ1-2	CAWSVTGSYGYTF
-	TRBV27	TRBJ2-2	CASSPNSGQKAGELFF